What follows are 5 T cell receptor beta chains derived from one specimen sequenced in a study of blood T cell repertoires in COVID-19. The data were produced by immunoSEQ multiplex PCR, yet TCRdb's version contains in-frame clones alone and is incomplete. The repertoire holds fewer than 110,000 clones, with almost 85% as singletons. The sequenced sample consisted of peripheral blood. The receptors stem from a human donor in a cohort sampled during active COVID-19.

The CDR3, as DNA: TGTGCCAGCAGTTTCGGTGGCACAGATACGCAGTATTTT. Protein sequence: CASSFGGTDTQYF. This sequence joins TRBV27 and TRBJ2-3; D ambiguous. Trimming left V 3 bases short and J 1 base short, with 5 bases between. This CDR3 contains 13 residues. Germline CDR1 reads MNHEY; CDR2 reads SMNVEV (reference sequence).

CDR3 amino acids: CASSSGTGEETQYF. CDR3 sequence (DNA): TGCGCCAGCAGCTCCGGGACAGGGGAAGAGACCCAGTACTTC. V and J are TRBV5-1 and TRBJ2-5, with 10 bases fitting TRBD1. Germline trimming cut 3 bases from V and 3 bases from J; bases unmatched to any gene: 2. The CDR3 is 14 amino acids. Germline V CDR1 and CDR2: SGHRS, YFSETQ.

The V gene is TRBV6-6, the J gene TRBJ1-5; D is unclear. V was pared by 5 bases and J by 0 bases, with 23 bases between. This CDR3 has 19 amino acids. Germline loops: CDR1 MNHNY, CDR2 SVGAGI (reference sequence). In DNA, the CDR3 is TGTGCCAGCAGTCCGTCACTTACGCATACCGAGTATAGCAATCAGCCCCAGCATTTT. Protein: CASSPSLTHTEYSNQPQHF.

In this sample, this clone turned up once. V gene TRBV5-3 combines with J gene TRBJ1-6; TRBD1 matches 10 bases. TRBV5-3 is an ORF; its function is uncertain. The CDR3 runs 14 residues. With 4 bases clipped from V and 7 bases from J, the junction kept 2 bases outside the gene matches. This chain's CDR3 is CARSPGQGNSPLHF. CDR3 nucleotides: TGTGCCAGAAGCCCGGGACAGGGGAATTCACCCCTCCACTTT.

This chain connects TRBV24-1 to TRBJ2-7; TRBD1 agrees at 11 bases. The germline V gene encodes CDR1 KGHDR and CDR2 SFDVKD. The CDR3 runs 16 residues. The junction had 10 bases not matched to a gene; V was cut back by 3 bases and J by 7 bases. The CDR3 sequence: CATSDPPGTGGGEQYF. The CDR3 DNA follows: TGTGCCACCAGTGATCCCCCCGGGACAGGGGGTGGGGAGCAGTACTTC.